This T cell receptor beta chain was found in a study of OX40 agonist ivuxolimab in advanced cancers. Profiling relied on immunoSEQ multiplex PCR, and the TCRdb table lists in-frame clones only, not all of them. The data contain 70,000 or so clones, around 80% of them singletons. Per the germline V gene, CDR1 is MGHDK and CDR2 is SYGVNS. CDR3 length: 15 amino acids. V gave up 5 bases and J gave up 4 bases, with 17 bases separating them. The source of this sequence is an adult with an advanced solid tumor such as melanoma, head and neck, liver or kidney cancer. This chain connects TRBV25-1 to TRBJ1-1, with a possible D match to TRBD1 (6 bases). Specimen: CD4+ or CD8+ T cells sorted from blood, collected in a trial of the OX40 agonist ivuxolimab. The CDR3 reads CASSPHPRGSTEAFF. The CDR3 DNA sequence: TGTGCCAGCAGTCCTCACCCCAGGGGAAGCACTGAAGCTTTCTTT. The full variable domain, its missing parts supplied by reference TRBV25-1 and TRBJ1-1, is EADIYQTPRYLVIGTGKKITLECSQTMGHDKMYWYQQDPGMELHLIHYSYGVNSTEKGDLSSESTVSRIRTEHFPLTLESARPSHTSQYLCASSPHPRGSTEAFFGQGTRLTVV.